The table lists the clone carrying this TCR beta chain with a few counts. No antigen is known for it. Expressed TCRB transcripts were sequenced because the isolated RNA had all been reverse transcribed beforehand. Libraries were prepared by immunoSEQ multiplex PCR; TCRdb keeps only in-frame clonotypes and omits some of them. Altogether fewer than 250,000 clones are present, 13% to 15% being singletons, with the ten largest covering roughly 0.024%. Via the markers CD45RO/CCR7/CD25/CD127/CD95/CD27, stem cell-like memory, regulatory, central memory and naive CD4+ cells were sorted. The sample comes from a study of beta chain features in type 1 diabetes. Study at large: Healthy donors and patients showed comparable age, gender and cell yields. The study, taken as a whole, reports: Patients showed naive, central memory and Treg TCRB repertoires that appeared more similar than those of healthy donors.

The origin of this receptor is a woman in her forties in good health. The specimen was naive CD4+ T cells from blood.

CDR3 DNA sequence: TGTGCCAGCAGTGGACAGCTCAATCAGCCCCAGCATTTT. This codes for CASSGQLNQPQHF. J is TRBJ1-5 and V is TRBV6-1, with D maybe TRBD1 (5 bases). Germline CDR1 is MNHNS and CDR2 is SASEGT. V was trimmed by 4 bases and J by 3 bases, leaving 7 bases between them. The CDR3 totals 13 residues.